This T cell receptor beta chain was captured in a study of a mutant IDH1 vaccine in newly diagnosed glioma. Study background: Patients received vaccination from 4-6 weeks after radiotherapy alone, or with temozolomide cycles. Study findings and constraints: Pseudoprogression seemed unlinked to shifts in top peripheral T cell clonotypes.

This table comes from immunoSEQ multiplex PCR, and its TCRdb copy is limited to in-frame clones, with some not included. The sample consists of about 20,000 clones, 82% of them appearing once. As for time point: week 23, last vaccination. Every single dose of the vaccine, 300 ug of mutant IDH1 20-mer peptide, came with topical imiquimod. Astrocytomas found in donors were new, WHO grade 3 or 4, IDH1-mutant and ATRX-lost. Turning to this clone: Its specificity is not known.

The V gene's germline CDR1 is LGHNT and CDR2 FRNRAP. This CDR3 contains 14 residues. The V end lost 3 bases, the J end lost 4 bases, and 10 bases lay between the germline ends. This specimen consisted of PBMCs, obtained from a glioma patient whose treatment included an IDH1 peptide vaccine. The receptor's source is a young man with glioma. The rearrangement uses TRBV12-5 and TRBJ1-3, with D perhaps TRBD1 (6 bases). The CDR3 reads CASGFTGMGNTIYF. CDR3 DNA sequence: TGTGCTAGTGGTTTCACAGGGATGGGAAACACCATATATTTT.